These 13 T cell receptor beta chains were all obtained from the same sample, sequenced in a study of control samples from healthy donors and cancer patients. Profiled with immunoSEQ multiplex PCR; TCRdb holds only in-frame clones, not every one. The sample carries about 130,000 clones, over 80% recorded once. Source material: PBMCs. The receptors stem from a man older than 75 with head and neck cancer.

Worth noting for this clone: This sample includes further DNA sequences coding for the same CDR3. Written as DNA, the CDR3 is TGTGCCTGGAGTGTTGAAGCTAACTATGGCTACACCTTC. Residues: CAWSVEANYGYTF. This rearrangement joins TRBV30 to TRBJ1-2; D gene unclear. The CDR3 spans 13 residues. V lost 0 bases, J lost 0 bases, and 5 bases lay in between. From germline, CDR1 is GTSNPN and CDR2 SVGIG (reference sequence).

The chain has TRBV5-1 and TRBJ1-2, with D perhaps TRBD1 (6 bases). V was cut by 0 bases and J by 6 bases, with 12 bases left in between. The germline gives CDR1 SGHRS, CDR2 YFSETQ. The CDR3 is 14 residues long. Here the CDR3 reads CASSLGNRVDGYTF. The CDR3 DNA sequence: TGCGCCAGCAGCTTGGGTAACAGGGTCGATGGCTACACCTTC.

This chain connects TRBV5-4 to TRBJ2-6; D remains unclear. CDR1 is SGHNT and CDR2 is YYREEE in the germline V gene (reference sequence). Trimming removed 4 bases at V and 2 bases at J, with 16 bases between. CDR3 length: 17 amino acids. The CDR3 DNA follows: TGTGCCAGCAGCCTAATCTCTCTTCCTCCTGGGGCCAACGTCCTGACTTTC. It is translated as CASSLISLPPGANVLTF.

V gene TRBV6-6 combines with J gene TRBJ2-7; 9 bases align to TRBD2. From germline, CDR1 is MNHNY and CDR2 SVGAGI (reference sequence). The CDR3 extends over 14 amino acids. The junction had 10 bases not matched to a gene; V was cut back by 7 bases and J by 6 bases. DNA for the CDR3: TGTGCCAGCAAAGAAGGCGGGAGGGCCTTCGAGCAGTACTTC. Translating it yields CASKEGGRAFEQYF.

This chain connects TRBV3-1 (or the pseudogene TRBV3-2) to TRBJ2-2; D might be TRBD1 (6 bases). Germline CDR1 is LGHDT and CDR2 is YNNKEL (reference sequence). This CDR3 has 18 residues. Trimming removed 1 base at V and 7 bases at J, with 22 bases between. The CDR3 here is CASSQVAPGTPRYGELFF. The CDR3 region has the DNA TGTGCCAGCAGCCAAGTGGCCCCCGGGACACCGCGGTACGGGGAGCTGTTTTTT.

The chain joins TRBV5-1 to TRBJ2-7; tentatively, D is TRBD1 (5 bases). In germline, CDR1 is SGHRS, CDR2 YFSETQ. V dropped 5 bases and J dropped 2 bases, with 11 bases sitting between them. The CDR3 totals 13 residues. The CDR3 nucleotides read TGCGCCAGCAGTTTCGACAGCACCTACGAGCAGTACTTC. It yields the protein CASSFDSTYEQYF.

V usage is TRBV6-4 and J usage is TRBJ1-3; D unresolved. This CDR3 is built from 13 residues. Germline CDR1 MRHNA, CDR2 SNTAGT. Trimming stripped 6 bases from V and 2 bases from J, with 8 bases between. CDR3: CASSPPPGNTIYF. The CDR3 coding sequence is TGTGCCAGCAGCCCACCCCCTGGAAACACCATATATTTT.

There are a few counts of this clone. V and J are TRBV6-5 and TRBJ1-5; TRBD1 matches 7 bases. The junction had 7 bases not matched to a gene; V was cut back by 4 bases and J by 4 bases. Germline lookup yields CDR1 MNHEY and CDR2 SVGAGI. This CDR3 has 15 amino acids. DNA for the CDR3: TGTGCCAGCAGTTTCGCCCGGGACAGTAATCAGCCCCAGCATTTT. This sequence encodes CASSFARDSNQPQHF.

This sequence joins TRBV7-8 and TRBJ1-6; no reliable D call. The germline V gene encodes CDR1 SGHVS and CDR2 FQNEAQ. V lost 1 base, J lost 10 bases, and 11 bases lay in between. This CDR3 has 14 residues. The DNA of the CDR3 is TGTGCCAGCAGCTTAGGGGCGGAATTATCACCCCTCCACTTT. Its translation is CASSLGAELSPLHF. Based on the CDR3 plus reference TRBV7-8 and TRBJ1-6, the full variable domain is GAGVSQSPRYKVAKRGQDVALRCDPISGHVSLFWYQQALGQGPEFLTYFQNEAQLDKSGLPSDRFFAERPEGSVSTLKIQRTQQEDSAVYLCASSLGAELSPLHFGNGTRLTVT.

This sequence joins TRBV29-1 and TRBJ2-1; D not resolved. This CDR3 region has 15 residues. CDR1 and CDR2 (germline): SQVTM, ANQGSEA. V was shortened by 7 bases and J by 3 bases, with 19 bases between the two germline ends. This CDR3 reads CSAARVGNFYNEQFF. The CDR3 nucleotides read TGCAGCGCTGCTCGGGTCGGTAACTTCTACAATGAGCAGTTCTTC.

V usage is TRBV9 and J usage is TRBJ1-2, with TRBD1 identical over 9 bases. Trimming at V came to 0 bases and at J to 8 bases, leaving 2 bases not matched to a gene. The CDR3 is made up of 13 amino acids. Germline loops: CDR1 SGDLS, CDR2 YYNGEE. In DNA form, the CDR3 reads TGTGCCAGCAGCGTAGCTACAGGGGGCGGCTACACCTTC. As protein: CASSVATGGGYTF.

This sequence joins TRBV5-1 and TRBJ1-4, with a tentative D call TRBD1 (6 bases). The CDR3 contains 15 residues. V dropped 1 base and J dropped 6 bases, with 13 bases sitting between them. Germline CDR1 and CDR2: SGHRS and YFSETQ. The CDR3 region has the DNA TGCGCCAGCAGCTTGTATTCAGGGGTGGATGAAAAACTGTTTTTT. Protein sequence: CASSLYSGVDEKLFF.

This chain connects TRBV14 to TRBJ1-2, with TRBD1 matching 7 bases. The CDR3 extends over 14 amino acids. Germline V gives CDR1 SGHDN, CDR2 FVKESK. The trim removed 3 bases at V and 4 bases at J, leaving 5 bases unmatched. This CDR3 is CASSHRQGPYGYTF. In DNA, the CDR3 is TGTGCCAGCAGCCATAGACAGGGCCCCTATGGCTACACCTTC.